This TCR beta chain was identified in a study of cytotoxic CD8 clonotypes in ibrutinib-treated CLL. Produced via immunoSEQ multiplex PCR; TCRdb's table is partial and in-frame only. Seen here are about 140,000 clones, 77% observed once, and the top ten hold around 30%. After removal of 4 bases from V and 3 bases from J, the junction contained 5 bases not matched to a gene. Germline V gene lookup returns CDR1 SNHLY and CDR2 FYNNEI. The CDR3 runs 14 residues. In this sample, this clone turned up a few times. The sequence was obtained from a human donor with chronic lymphocytic leukemia. V gene TRBV2 combines with J gene TRBJ2-5; 7 bases map to TRBD2. This sample comprised PBMCs, obtained after 12 months of ibrutinib treatment. CDR3 bases: TGTGCCAGCAGTGGGGGAGGGACCAAAGAGACCCAGTACTTC. Its protein product is CASSGGGTKETQYF.